This T cell receptor beta chain was profiled in a study of blood T cell repertoires in COVID-19. Overall study context: COVID-19 samples, acute and convalescent, were from the United States, Italy and Spain. From T cells, B-cell-depleted T cells, or PBMCs came the material, which was cDNA or gDNA.

This CDR3 is built from 17 residues. V shed 0 bases, J shed 6 bases, and the junction held 13 bases outside the gene matches. From germline, CDR1 is LGHNA and CDR2 YNFKEQ. Authors' data handling: Amplification with reference gene primers provided the estimates of nucleated cell counts. Measured with immunoSEQ multiplex PCR; TCRdb has only the in-frame clones, and not every one. Clone size and V and J calls were adopted from that table, with D and trimming inferred from the DNA. The table records 30,000 to 45,000 clones, roughly 90% of them present only once. The receptor was derived from an older man with acute or convalescent COVID-19. V and J are TRBV4-2 and TRBJ2-7; the match to TRBD2 covers 8 bases. The source material was peripheral blood. CDR3 residues: CASSQELAAGRRGEQYF. DNA for the CDR3: TGTGCCAGCAGCCAAGAACTAGCGGCAGGAAGACGAGGCGAGCAGTACTTC.